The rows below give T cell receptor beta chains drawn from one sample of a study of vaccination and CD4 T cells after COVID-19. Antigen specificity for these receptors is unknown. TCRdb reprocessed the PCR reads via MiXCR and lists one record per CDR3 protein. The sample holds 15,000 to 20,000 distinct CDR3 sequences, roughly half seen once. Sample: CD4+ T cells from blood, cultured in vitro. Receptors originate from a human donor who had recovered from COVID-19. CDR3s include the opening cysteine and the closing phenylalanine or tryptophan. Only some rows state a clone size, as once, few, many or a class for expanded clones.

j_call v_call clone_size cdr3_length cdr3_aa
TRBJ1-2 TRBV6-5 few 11 CASSSGGGYTF
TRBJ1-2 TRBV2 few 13 CASSEALRTVYTF
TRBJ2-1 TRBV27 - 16 CASSPQRRGTYNEQFF
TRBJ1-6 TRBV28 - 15 CASRRQSSYNSPLHF
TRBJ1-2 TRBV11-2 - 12 CASSFRTEGYTF
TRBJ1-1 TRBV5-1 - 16 CASSPGTGGAGTEAFF
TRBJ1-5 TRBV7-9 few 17 CASSSSPGTGANQPQHF
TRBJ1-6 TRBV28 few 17 CASITGGIVVTNSPLHF
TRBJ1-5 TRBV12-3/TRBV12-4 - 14 CASSADRSDQPQHF
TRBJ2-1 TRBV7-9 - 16 CASSLPGGQVYNEQFF
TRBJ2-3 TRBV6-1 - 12 CASSEVGDTQYF
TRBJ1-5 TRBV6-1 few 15 CASSADRVSNQPQHF
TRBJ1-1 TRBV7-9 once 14 CASRQQSMNTEAFF
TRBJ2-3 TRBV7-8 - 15 CASRSRWAGTDTQYF
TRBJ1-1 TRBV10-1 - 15 CASSLVLTGGTEAFF
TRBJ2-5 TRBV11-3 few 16 CASSQRRGGWRETQYF
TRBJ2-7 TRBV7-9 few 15 CASSPSGFSSYEQYF
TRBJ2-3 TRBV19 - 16 CASSPRSSGSTDTQYF
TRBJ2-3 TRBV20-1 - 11 CSARSKDTQYF
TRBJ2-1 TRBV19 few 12 CASISFYNEQFF
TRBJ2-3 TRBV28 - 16 CASSLAPGTRTDTQYF
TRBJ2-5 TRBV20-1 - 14 CSARDATRQETQYF
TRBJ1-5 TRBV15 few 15 CATRSDTFSNQPQHF
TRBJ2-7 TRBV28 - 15 CASSSHGTYSYEQYF
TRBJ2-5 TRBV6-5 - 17 CASSTRGGWGTGETQYF
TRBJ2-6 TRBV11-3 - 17 CASSNRGTLSGANVLTF